The 24 T cell receptor beta chains below all came from one sample that was sequenced in a study of blood T cell repertoires in COVID-19. Sequenced by immunoSEQ multiplex PCR; TCRdb stores in-frame clones only, minus some. The sample includes some 670,000 clones, around 90% of them seen just once. Sequenced: peripheral blood. All receptors come from a woman between 18 and 29 years old with acute or convalescent COVID-19.

This chain links TRBV5-6 with TRBJ1-4, with unresolved D. Per germline, CDR1 SGHDT and CDR2 YYEEEE. V dropped 2 bases and J dropped 8 bases, with 10 bases sitting between them. The CDR3 runs to 13 residues. The CDR3 nucleotides read TGTGCCAGCAGCTTAGGCGGCGGGGAAAAACTGTTTTTT. Protein product: CASSLGGGEKLFF.

The J gene is TRBJ1-5, the V gene TRBV10-3, with D uncertain. The V gene's germline CDR1 is ENHRY and CDR2 SYGVKD. The V end lost 2 bases, the J end lost 0 bases, and 11 bases lay between the germline ends. The CDR3 runs 16 residues. Here the CDR3 DNA reads TGTGCCATCAGTGAGGCGTCAGGTCTTAGCAATCAGCCCCAGCATTTT. Protein sequence: CAISEASGLSNQPQHF.

This clone occurred once. CDR3 nucleotide sequence: TGTGCCAGCAGTGAGACTAGCGGGGGGTCCGGTGAGCAGTTCTTC. Translation gives CASSETSGGSGEQFF. This chain uses TRBV6-1 with TRBJ2-1; 13 nucleotides match TRBD2. Per germline, CDR1 MNHNS and CDR2 SASEGT. The length of the CDR3 is 15 residues. Trimming at V came to 3 bases and at J to 9 bases, leaving 5 bases not matched to a gene.

The genes are TRBV24-1 and TRBJ1-2; 8 bases are a match to TRBD1. CDR3 length equals 13 residues. The V gene's germline CDR1 is KGHDR and CDR2 SFDVKD. V shed 6 bases and J 6 bases; nucleotides not matched to a gene: 5. In DNA, the CDR3 is TGTGCCACCAGTCCAGGGGGCGTCGATGGCTACACCTTC. This gives the protein CATSPGGVDGYTF.

The chain couples TRBV18 to TRBJ1-6; 7 bases align to TRBD1. V lost 3 bases and J lost 7; bases outside the gene matches: 6. The germline CDR1 and CDR2 sequences are KGHSH and LQKENI. The CDR3 runs 15 residues. The CDR3 protein is CASSPQGGENSPLHF. DNA for the CDR3: TGTGCCAGCTCACCGCAGGGGGGAGAAAATTCACCCCTCCACTTT.

The rearrangement joins TRBV7-3 to TRBJ2-1; 9 bases map to TRBD2. This CDR3 has 14 amino acids. V dropped 0 bases and J dropped 10; count of bases not matched to a gene: 4. CDR1 SGHTA and CDR2 FQGTGA come from the germline V gene. CDR3 sequence: CASSLTAGLAEQFF. The CDR3 DNA reads as TGTGCCAGCAGCTTAACGGCTGGACTAGCGGAGCAGTTCTTC.

A word on this clone: The same CDR3 can be traced to other DNA sequences in this sample. The chain links TRBV27 to TRBJ1-2; D is possibly TRBD1 (6 bases). The CDR3 is 13 amino acids. V shed 2 bases and J shed 2 bases, with 6 bases lying between them. Germline CDR1 MNHEY, CDR2 SMNVEV (reference sequence). The CDR3 region has the DNA TGTGCCAGCAGTTTAGGACAGAACTATGGCTACACCTTC. Its translation: CASSLGQNYGYTF.

This rearrangement joins TRBV6-7 to TRBJ1-2; 7 bases line up with TRBD1. TRBV6-7 is reported as an ORF; its role is uncertain. CDR3 length: 14 amino acids. Trimming removed 6 bases from V and 5 bases from J; junction bases left unmatched: 9. The CDR3 sequence is CASSIGQAGYGYTF. CDR3 bases: TGTGCCAGCAGCATTGGACAGGCCGGTTATGGCTACACCTTC.

The gene calls are TRBV30 and TRBJ1-2, with D maybe TRBD1 (5 bases). Germline lookup yields CDR1 GTSNPN and CDR2 SVGIG (reference sequence). V lost 5 bases and J lost 2, with 9 bases in between. The CDR3 is 12 residues long. The CDR3 DNA sequence: TGTGCCTGGGTACAGGACAACTATGGCTACACCTTC. This translates into CAWVQDNYGYTF. Based on the CDR3 plus reference TRBV30 and TRBJ1-2, the full variable domain is SQTIHQWPATLVQPVGSPLSLECTVEGTSNPNLYWYRQAAGRGLQLLFYSVGIGQISSEVPQNLSASRPQDRQFILSSKKLLLSDSGFYLCAWVQDNYGYTFGSGTRLTVV.

V usage is TRBV24-1 and J usage is TRBJ2-3, with TRBD1 matching over 11 bases. Germline CDR1 reads KGHDR; CDR2 reads SFDVKD. The CDR3 is made up of 18 amino acids. After removal of 0 bases from V and 3 bases from J, the junction contained 7 bases not matched to a gene. CDR3 protein: CATSDLGTGQGVTDTQYF. The CDR3 DNA is TGTGCCACCAGTGATTTGGGGACGGGACAGGGGGTGACAGATACGCAGTATTTT.

The genes are TRBV7-6 and TRBJ2-1; D is undetermined. Germline CDR1 SGHVS, CDR2 FNYEAQ. V was pared by 0 bases and J by 2 bases, with 8 bases between. This CDR3 is built from 15 residues. CDR3 loop: CASSLAQTTYNEQFF. The CDR3 DNA is TGTGCCAGCAGCTTAGCACAGACCACCTACAATGAGCAGTTCTTC.

This clone was observed a handful of times. The V gene is TRBV7-9, the J gene TRBJ2-1, with 11 bases that match TRBD1. The trim removed 4 bases at V and 9 bases at J, leaving 17 bases unmatched. Germline loops: CDR1 SEHNR, CDR2 FQNEAQ (reference sequence). This CDR3 is built from 18 residues. The CDR3 is CASSSTDGLAGTGGEQFF. The CDR3 DNA sequence: TGTGCCAGCAGCTCTACGGACGGCCTCGCCGGGACAGGGGGTGAGCAGTTCTTC.

Note on this clone: One junction end does not reproduce the germline sequence, and a read error may be involved. This chain links TRBV12-3 or TRBV12-4 with TRBJ2-5; 9 bases fit TRBD2. The CDR3 sequence is 13 residues long. CDR3 DNA sequence: TGTGCCAGCAGTCTAGCTAGCGGGGCGGCCCAGTACTTC. It specifies CASSLASGAAQYF.

The CDR3 loop is CASSRWLAPNTEAFF. The CDR3 DNA reads TGTGCCAGCAGCCGATGGTTGGCCCCCAACACTGAAGCTTTCTTT. The genes are TRBV3-1 (or the pseudogene TRBV3-2) and TRBJ1-1, with D hard to call. CDR3 length: 15 amino acids. Germline V CDR1 and CDR2: LGHDT, YNNKEL (reference sequence). Trimming removed 4 bases from V and 2 bases from J, with 14 bases in between.

This clone was counted between two and nine times. The chain combines TRBV7-9 with TRBJ1-6; 7 positions match TRBD1. With V trimmed by 5 bases and J by 9 bases, 7 bases remained unmatched. The CDR3 runs 14 residues. CDR1 and CDR2 (germline): SEHNR, FQNEAQ (reference sequence). Here the CDR3 DNA reads TGTGCCAGCAGCCAATCTACAGGGGTTTCACCCCTCCACTTT. It encodes CASSQSTGVSPLHF.

This clone turned up a few times. This chain links TRBV5-8 with TRBJ1-2, with 11 positions matching TRBD1. Germline-derived CDR1 and CDR2 are SGHTS and YDEGEE. V gave up 2 bases and J gave up 9 bases; unmatched junction bases: 6. The CDR3 spans 14 residues. The CDR3 loop is CASSLRTGGVSYTF. The CDR3 DNA is TGTGCCAGCAGCTTACGGACAGGGGGCGTGAGCTACACCTTC.

The chain recombines TRBV6-4 with TRBJ1-2; 7 nucleotides match TRBD1. The germline V gene encodes CDR1 MRHNA and CDR2 SNTAGT. The V segment lost 1 base and the J segment 7 bases; nucleotides outside the gene matches: 3. The CDR3 runs 13 residues. CDR3: CASSDLRTGGYTF. The CDR3 DNA is TGTGCCAGCAGTGACTTAAGGACAGGTGGCTACACCTTC.

The gene calls are TRBV5-4 and TRBJ2-3, with 7 bases lining up with TRBD1. The CDR3 has 15 residues. V gave up 2 bases and J gave up 2 bases; unmatched junction bases: 5. Per the germline V gene, CDR1 is SGHNT and CDR2 is YYREEE (reference sequence). The CDR3 protein is CASSLDRAITDTQYF. The CDR3 nucleotides are TGTGCCAGCAGCTTAGACAGGGCGATCACAGATACGCAGTATTTT.

This rearrangement joins TRBV7-2 to TRBJ2-5; the D gene is possibly TRBD1 (5 bases). Germline V lookup: CDR1 SGHTA, CDR2 FQGNSA. This CDR3 is 16 amino acids long. Deletions cut 0 bases from V and 6 bases from J, with 17 bases between. CDR3 loop: CASSLAVPRGGKTQYF. The CDR3 coding sequence is TGTGCCAGCAGCTTAGCCGTCCCTAGGGGCGGAAAGACCCAGTACTTC.

This sequence joins TRBV9 and TRBJ2-3, with a weak D call TRBD1 (5 bases). This CDR3 has 15 amino acids. Germline CDR1 and CDR2: SGDLS and YYNGEE. The ends were cut back, 3 bases at V and 1 base at J, with 12 bases in the middle. CDR3 sequence (DNA): TGTGCCAGCAGCGCCCAGGGTTCGGGCACAGATACGCAGTATTTT. It yields the protein CASSAQGSGTDTQYF.

The V and J genes are TRBV11-1 and TRBJ1-6, with D hard to call. Per the germline V gene, CDR1 is SGHAT and CDR2 is FQDESV (reference sequence). The CDR3 length is 15 residues. Trimming pared 2 bases from V and 10 bases from J, leaving 15 bases between. The CDR3 sequence: CASSLTQRVGSPLHF. In DNA form, the CDR3 reads TGTGCCAGCAGCTTAACCCAGCGGGTTGGGTCACCCCTCCACTTT.

In regard to this clone: The sample contains more than one DNA sequence encoding this CDR3. The chain links TRBV6-5 to TRBJ1-1; perhaps TRBD1 as D (5 bases). Germline V gene sequence: CDR1 MNHEY, CDR2 SVGAGI. This CDR3 contains 11 residues. Trimming removed 5 bases from V and 5 bases from J, with 6 bases in between. The CDR3: CASSRGTEAFF. The CDR3 region has the DNA TGTGCCAGCAGTCGGGGGACTGAAGCTTTCTTT.

This chain uses TRBV6-2 or TRBV6-3 with TRBJ1-1; D gene uncertain. CDR1 and CDR2 from the germline V gene are MNHEY and SVGEGT. The CDR3 has 16 residues. The V end lost 6 bases, the J end lost 0 bases, and 17 bases lay between the germline ends. CDR3 sequence reads: CASSARTGLLNTEAFF. In DNA, the CDR3 is TGTGCCAGCAGCGCACGAACCGGACTGTTGAACACTGAAGCTTTCTTT.

The CDR3 DNA is TGTGCCGGCACCGGGGGGGCGATCCGCCATACGCAGTATTTT. It is translated as CAGTGGAIRHTQYF. This chain connects TRBV21-1 to TRBJ2-3; the table's TRBD2 call for D was not verified on the DNA. TRBV21-1 is a listed pseudogene. This CDR3 comprises 14 residues.